The next 27 T cell receptor beta chains were all read from a single sample in a study of T cells in Graves' hyperthyroidism and ophthalmopathy. There were TCR beta CDR3 regions amplified from RNA transcripts. HTBI primers were the set used in a first-round RT-PCR of the TCR CDR3. Each CDR3 protein gets one entry after TCRdb re-called the multiplex PCR reads with MiXCR. The sample has approximately 600,000 distinct CDR3 sequences, more than 20% seen once. Input material: blood. The receptors come from a man between 25 and 39 years old with Graves' ophthalmopathy.

V and J are TRBV7-2 and TRBJ2-3, with TRBD2 matching over 9 bases. Per the germline V gene, CDR1 is SGHTA and CDR2 is FQGNSA. After removal of 3 bases from V and 4 bases from J, the junction contained 8 bases not matched to a gene. This CDR3 contains 16 residues. The CDR3 DNA is TGTGCCAGCAGCTTGAGAAGCGGGAGGACCGCAGATACGCAGTATTTT. This codes for CASSLRSGRTADTQYF.

The gene calls are TRBV4-2 and TRBJ2-3; D possibly uses TRBD1 or TRBD2 (6 bases each). V lost 1 base, J lost 6 bases, and 8 bases lay in between. Germline lookup yields CDR1 LGHNA and CDR2 YNFKEQ. This CDR3 spans 13 amino acids. CDR3 nucleotides: TGTGCCAGCAGCCAAGTAGGGGGGGATACGCAGTATTTT. Translating it yields CASSQVGGDTQYF.

The V and J genes are TRBV28 and TRBJ1-1; D is possibly TRBD1 (5 bases). Germline CDR1 is MDHEN and CDR2 is SYDVKM. The CDR3 runs 12 residues. V dropped 2 bases and J dropped 11 bases, with 12 bases sitting between them. The CDR3 here is CASSLRGGIAFF. CDR3 bases: TGTGCCAGCAGTTTAAGGGGAGGAATCGCTTTCTTT.

The chain couples TRBV7-9 to TRBJ2-1; 8 bases match TRBD2. This CDR3 region has 16 residues. Germline CDR1 SEHNR, CDR2 FQNEAQ (reference sequence). V lost 3 bases to trimming and J lost 4 bases; unmatched junction nucleotides: 8. The CDR3 loop reads CASSLGGGLVYNEQFF. The CDR3, as DNA: TGTGCCAGCAGCTTGGGGGGGGGACTAGTATACAATGAGCAGTTCTTC.

This clonotype has ten or more counts. This chain connects TRBV11-2 to TRBJ2-5; possible D gene TRBD2, 6 bases. Trimming took 4 bases from V and 5 from J, leaving 29 bases between them. Germline lookup yields CDR1 SGHAT and CDR2 FQNNGV. This CDR3 contains 19 residues. The CDR3 region is CASSYSRRRDGWAMETQYF. The CDR3 DNA reads TGTGCCAGCAGCTATTCTCGTCGGCGGGATGGTTGGGCTATGGAGACCCAGTACTTC.

The sample holds a few counts of this clonotype. V gene TRBV7-2 combines with J gene TRBJ2-7; 8 positions agree with TRBD2. CDR1 SGHTA and CDR2 FQGNSA come from the germline V gene. This CDR3 is built from 15 residues. V trimming: 4 bases; J trimming: 2 bases; junction bases outside the gene matches: 7. CDR3: CASSSLAGLAYEQYF. For the CDR3, the DNA is TGTGCCAGCAGCTCGTTAGCGGGATTAGCCTACGAGCAGTACTTC.

In this sample, this clonotype turned up a few times. The chain joins TRBV20-1 to TRBJ1-6; no clear D. Trimming removed 3 bases at V and 9 bases at J, with 9 bases between. Germline V gene sequence: CDR1 DFQATT, CDR2 SNEGSKA (reference sequence). CDR3 length: 12 residues. CDR3 protein: CSARGQASPLHF. The CDR3 DNA reads TGCAGTGCTAGGGGTCAGGCTTCACCCCTCCACTTT.

Concerning this clonotype itself: A much larger clone is a single base away; this may be a read error. This sequence joins TRBV6-1 and TRBJ1-1, with 7 bases matching TRBD1. The CDR3 loop spans 14 amino acids. The germline V gene encodes CDR1 MNHNS and CDR2 SASEGT. The CDR3 sequence is CAIGTGQSNTVAFF. CDR3 DNA sequence: TGTGCCATCGGGACGGGACAGTCAAACACTGTAGCTTTCTTT.

The rearrangement uses TRBV30 and TRBJ2-3; TRBD2 agrees at 8 bases. V lost 3 bases, J lost 5 bases, and 7 bases stayed unmatched. CDR1 is GTSNPN, CDR2 SVGIG, per germline (reference sequence). The CDR3 is 14 residues long. CDR3 residues: CAWRQAGVRDTQYF. CDR3 nucleotide sequence: TGTGCCTGGAGACAAGCGGGAGTTAGAGATACGCAGTATTTT.

This clonotype was recorded a few times. CDR3 coding DNA: TGTGCCAGCAGCCACGAAGGGTCATACGGAGGGTTCGAGACCCAGTACTTC. Translation gives CASSHEGSYGGFETQYF. The J gene is TRBJ2-5, the V gene TRBV5-8; perhaps TRBD2 as D (6 bases). The germline CDR1 and CDR2 sequences are SGHTS and YDEGEE. Trimming pared 4 bases from V and 5 bases from J, leaving 24 bases between. The CDR3 covers 17 residues.

In this sample, this clonotype turned up many times. The rearrangement joins TRBV11-1 to TRBJ2-3; 8 positions agree with TRBD2. CDR3 length: 12 residues. CDR1 SGHAT and CDR2 FQDESV come from the germline V gene (reference sequence). In DNA form, the CDR3 reads TGTGCAAGCGGGAGAAACACAGATACGCAGTATTTT. Translated, it gives CASGRNTDTQYF.

The CDR3 DNA reads TGCAGTGCTAGATCAGCGCCCGCCTACGAGCAGTACTTC. Its protein product is CSARSAPAYEQYF. The V and J genes are TRBV20-1 and TRBJ2-7; D is unresolved. This CDR3 contains 13 residues. Germline V CDR1 and CDR2: DFQATT, SNEGSKA (reference sequence). V was pared by 2 bases and J by 2 bases, with 10 bases between.

This clonotype was found a few times. This chain links TRBV4-1 with TRBJ2-7; D perhaps matches TRBD1 (6 bases). Trimming shortened V by 0 bases and J by 0 bases, and 12 bases separated the two germline ends. Germline V gene data show CDR1 as MGHRA and CDR2 as YSYEKL. This CDR3 has 16 residues. Here the CDR3 reads CASSQDRTVLSYEQYF. DNA of the CDR3: TGCGCCAGCAGCCAAGATAGGACAGTTCTCTCCTACGAGCAGTACTTC.

This clonotype was detected only a few times. V is TRBV19 and J is TRBJ1-1, with D unresolved. V gave up 4 bases and J gave up 5 bases, with 17 bases separating them. CDR1 and CDR2 from the germline V gene are LNHDA and SQIVND (reference sequence). The CDR3 is 15 residues long. CDR3 residues: CASSSAARSPTEAFF. In DNA form, the CDR3 reads TGTGCCAGTAGTAGCGCAGCAAGGTCCCCAACTGAAGCTTTCTTT.

This chain connects TRBV7-6 to TRBJ1-5, with TRBD1 matching 7 bases. Germline V lookup: CDR1 SGHVS, CDR2 FNYEAQ. V lost 1 base and J lost 3; bases outside the gene matches: 3. The CDR3 sequence is 15 residues long. The CDR3 DNA reads as TGTGCCAGCAGCTTAGGACAGGGCCTCAATCAGCCCCAGCATTTT. Its translation is CASSLGQGLNQPQHF.

The genes are TRBV5-1 and TRBJ2-7, with a weak D call TRBD2 (6 bases). Germline values: CDR1 SGHRS, CDR2 YFSETQ. Trimming removed 4 bases at V and 0 bases at J, with 14 bases between. The CDR3 consists of 15 residues. CDR3 sequence: CASSQAGLSSYEQYF. In DNA form, the CDR3 reads TGCGCCAGCAGCCAAGCGGGCCTAAGCTCCTACGAGCAGTACTTC.

This clonotype was recorded a few times. The chain combines TRBV30 with TRBJ2-1; D is unresolved. With 2 bases removed from V and 13 bases from J, the gap between germline ends came to 12 bases. The CDR3 runs to 11 residues. CDR1 is GTSNPN, CDR2 SVGIG, per germline (reference sequence). The CDR3 sequence: CAWSIPGRQFF. CDR3 sequence (DNA): TGTGCCTGGAGTATACCGGGCAGACAGTTCTTC.

On this clonotype itself: The junction differs from germline at one of its ends, possibly a read error. The chain couples TRBV5-1 to TRBJ2-1, with D tentatively TRBD2 (6 bases). The CDR3 length is 14 residues. Germline loops: CDR1 SGHRS, CDR2 YFSETQ. The chain's CDR3 is CANPRDHRPNEQFF. CDR3 DNA: TGTGCCAACCCGCGGGACCACCGACCCAATGAGCAGTTCTTC.

The genes are TRBV6-1 and TRBJ2-7; 7 bases line up with TRBD2. Trimming cost V 8 bases and J 2 bases; bases outside gene matches: 3. CDR3 length equals 12 residues. Germline loops: CDR1 MNHNS, CDR2 SASEGT. The CDR3 nucleotides read TGTGCCAGCTGGGGGGGGGCCTACGAGCAGTACTTC. Translation: CASWGGAYEQYF.

On this clonotype: Possible read error: a much larger clone is one base away. This chain uses TRBV28 with TRBJ2-7, with D perhaps TRBD1 or TRBD2 (7 bases each). The germline V gene encodes CDR1 MDHEN and CDR2 SYDVKM. V lost 1 base and J 6 bases, leaving 28 bases between the germline ends. The CDR3 contains 19 residues. The CDR3 region is CASSLYSGTAAVFVREQYF. For the CDR3, the DNA is TGTGCCAGCAGTTTATACAGCGGGACAGCGGCCGTCTTCGTACGCGAGCAGTACTTC.

This clonotype was observed many times. The CDR3 bases are TGTGCCAGCAGTGAGACTAGCGGGAGGTACAATGAGCAGTTCTTC. This encodes CASSETSGRYNEQFF. J is TRBJ2-1 and V is TRBV12-3 or TRBV12-4, with 13 positions matching TRBD2. With V trimmed by 5 bases and J by 4 bases, 2 bases remained unmatched. The CDR3 totals 15 residues.

This clonotype was observed a handful of times. V and J are TRBV24-1 and TRBJ1-4; D not resolved. Trimming stripped 4 bases from V and 8 bases from J, with 4 bases between. CDR3 size: 11 residues. Germline V gene lookup returns CDR1 KGHDR and CDR2 SFDVKD. The CDR3 region has the DNA TGTGCCACCAGTGACGGCGAAAAACTGTTTTTT. This translates into CATSDGEKLFF.

The chain uses TRBV5-1 and TRBJ1-6; 8 nucleotides align to TRBD1. The CDR3 consists of 14 residues. Germline values: CDR1 SGHRS, CDR2 YFSETQ. J lost 7 bases, V lost 4 bases, and 4 bases had no gene match. The CDR3 loop reads CASSVGQVNSPLHF. CDR3 DNA: TGCGCCAGCAGCGTGGGACAGGTGAATTCACCCCTCCACTTT.

The V and J genes are TRBV12-3 or TRBV12-4 and TRBJ1-6; TRBD1 agrees at 9 bases. The CDR3 spans 14 residues. J lost 7 bases, V lost 10 bases, and 8 bases had no gene match. The CDR3 bases are TGTGCCACCCGCCGGGACAGGGTAAATTCACCCCTCCACTTT. Amino acids: CATRRDRVNSPLHF.

The V and J genes are TRBV6-2 or TRBV6-3 and TRBJ1-6; D gene unclear. The length of the CDR3 is 13 residues. Germline lookup yields CDR1 MNHEY and CDR2 SVGEGT. Trimming removed 7 bases from V and 6 bases from J, with 10 bases in between. CDR3 nucleotide sequence: TGTGCCAGCATCCAGGAGACTAATTCACCCCTCCACTTT. Protein product: CASIQETNSPLHF.

The rearrangement joins TRBV20-1 to TRBJ2-3, with 7 bases identical to TRBD2. Germline V gene lookup returns CDR1 DFQATT and CDR2 SNEGSKA (reference sequence). Trimming cost V 1 base and J 8 bases; bases outside gene matches: 6. The CDR3 consists of 13 residues. The CDR3, as DNA: TGCAGTGCTAGAGGTGGACTAGAGGTTACGCAGTATTTT. Translation gives CSARGGLEVTQYF.

This clonotype has ten or more counts. The V gene is TRBV2, the J gene TRBJ2-7; D tentatively reads TRBD1 or TRBD2 (5 bases each). The ends were cut back, 0 bases at V and 2 bases at J, with 11 bases in the middle. The CDR3 spans 15 residues. CDR1 and CDR2 from the germline V gene are SNHLY and FYNNEI. The CDR3 reads CASSEARAGTYEQYF. CDR3 DNA sequence: TGTGCCAGCAGTGAAGCGCGGGCAGGGACCTACGAGCAGTACTTC.